The 3 T cell receptor delta chains below come from one sample, sequenced in a study of gammadelta T cells in human blood. TCRdb repeated clone calling on the RT-PCR reads with CATT. Of fewer than 2,000 delta-chain clones in the sample, around 7% were seen once. Specimen: non-Vgamma9Vdelta2 gamma-delta T cells from fetal blood. These receptors all come from a human fetus.

The chain links TRDV2 to TRDJ2, with 13 bases aligning to TRDD3. The J gene, not given by TCRdb, was assigned here from a germline match of the nucleotide sequence. V shed 2 bases, J shed 0 bases, and the junction held 2 bases outside the gene matches. The CDR3 is made up of 17 amino acids. Per the germline V gene, CDR1 is GEAIGNYY and CDR2 is EKD. CDR3 sequence (DNA): TGTGCCTGTGACAGTACTGGGGGATACGCTTTGACAGCACAACTCTTCTTT. It specifies CACDSTGGYALTAQLFF.

By frequency in the sample, this clone is large. This chain connects TRDV2 to TRDJ2; D is perhaps TRDD3 (6 bases). Trimming shortened V by 3 bases and J by 0 bases, and 13 bases separated the two germline ends. The CDR3 is 16 amino acids. Germline CDR1 and CDR2: GEAIGNYY and EKD. This CDR3 is CACDEWGAPLTAQLFF. The CDR3 coding sequence is TGTGCCTGTGACGAATGGGGGGCCCCTTTGACAGCACAACTCTTCTTT.

The chain uses TRDV3 and TRDJ1; 13 bases are a match to TRDD3. The J gene comes from matching the DNA to germline here; TCRdb lacks it. This CDR3 has 24 residues. CDR1 is TVYSNPD, CDR2 GDNSRS, per germline (reference sequence). The ends lost 2 bases at V and 0 bases at J; junction bases unmatched: 30. The CDR3 here is CAFLPEFFLLGDTFPQIYTDKLIF. CDR3 coding DNA: TGTGCCTTTCTCCCGGAGTTTTTCTTACTGGGGGATACGTTCCCTCAAATATACACCGATAAACTCATCTTT.